The entry below describes one T cell receptor (beta chain). Its specificity is unknown. The ends were cut back, 5 bases at V and 3 bases at J, with 17 bases in the middle. CDR3 size: 15 residues. Germline values: CDR1 SGHTA, CDR2 FQGTGA. Regarding time point: blood from clinic visit 5 months post-surgery; TSC patient then seizure free. Sequencing was limited to surgery cases with top T cell transcript signatures in brain tissue. Pre-surgery treatment included at least one anti-epileptic drug. The data stem from a study of brain T cells in children with intractable seizures. General observations from the study: Absence of clones before surgery may stem from lower sequencing depth. HCMV serostatus was not known, and viral specificity came from CDR3 similarity only.

Profiled with immunoSEQ multiplex PCR; TCRdb holds only in-frame clones, not every one. Of about 350,000 clones in the sample, approximately 93% were seen once. The sequence was collected from a boy in the first two years of life with tuberous sclerosis and intractable seizures. The chain uses TRBV7-3 and TRBJ2-7, with D perhaps TRBD1 (6 bases). This sample comprised peripheral blood, obtained less than 6 months after surgery. The CDR3 bases are TGTGCCAGCAGCCCCGTGGTGGGGGCGATCTACGAGCAGTACTTC. This encodes CASSPVVGAIYEQYF.